Presented here are 8 T cell receptor beta chains from one specimen sequenced in a study of T cells in Graves' hyperthyroidism and ophthalmopathy. Amplified TCR beta CDR3 regions came from RNA transcripts. First-round RT-PCR with HTBI primers amplified the TCR CDR3 region. TCRdb ran MiXCR on the multiplex PCR reads and lists one entry per CDR3 protein. The repertoire has hundreds of thousands of distinct CDR3 sequences, about half of them found once; the top ten carry just over 8%. The sample comprised peripheral blood or thyroid tissue (not recorded which). Source of these receptors: a woman between 18 and 29 years old with Graves' hyperthyroidism.

This clonotype was recorded many times. This chain links TRBV7-8 with TRBJ2-5, with D possibly TRBD1 on 6 matching bases. Trimming removed 5 bases at V and 2 bases at J, with 12 bases between. Germline V lookup: CDR1 SGHVS, CDR2 FQNEAQ. The CDR3 length is 14 residues. The CDR3 bases are TGTGCCAGCAGCCCGTGGACAGAGCAAGAGACCCAGTACTTC. Amino acid sequence: CASSPWTEQETQYF.

The chain employs TRBV19 and TRBJ2-2; 9 bases map to TRBD2. CDR3 length equals 16 residues. Trimming removed 3 bases from V and 6 bases from J; junction bases left unmatched: 8. CDR1 LNHDA and CDR2 SQIVND come from the germline V gene (reference sequence). For the CDR3, the DNA is TGTGCCAGTAGTATGAAGGCGGGAGGGCGAGCCGGGGAGCTGTTTTTT. It codes for CASSMKAGGRAGELFF.

The chain combines TRBV7-2 with TRBJ1-2; the D gene is possibly TRBD1 (5 bases). The CDR3 is 15 residues long. Germline V gene lookup returns CDR1 SGHTA and CDR2 FQGNSA. The V gene lost 1 base and the J gene lost 3 bases, with 12 bases spanning the gap. The CDR3 here is CASSLDIGTDYGYTF. CDR3 bases: TGTGCCAGCAGCTTAGACATCGGGACGGACTATGGCTACACCTTC.

This clonotype was counted ten times or more. The chain recombines TRBV29-1 with TRBJ2-5; TRBD1 matches 10 bases. Trimming removed 0 bases from V and 4 bases from J; junction bases left unmatched: 5. Per germline, CDR1 SQVTM and CDR2 ANQGSEA. CDR3 length: 15 amino acids. The CDR3 here is CSVEEVTGGRETQYF. The CDR3 bases are TGCAGCGTTGAAGAGGTGACAGGGGGCAGAGAGACCCAGTACTTC. Full variable domain (missing parts from reference TRBV29-1 and TRBJ2-5): SAVISQKPSRDICQRGTSLTIQCQVDSQVTMMFWYRQQPGQSLTLIATANQGSEATYESGFVIDKFPISRPNLTFSTLTVSNMSPEDSSIYLCSVEEVTGGRETQYFGPGTRLLVL.

There are a few counts of this clonotype. This sequence joins TRBV12-3 or TRBV12-4 and TRBJ1-2, with a possible D match to TRBD1 (5 bases). V shed 6 bases and J shed 8 bases, with 19 bases lying between them. The CDR3 consists of 14 residues. This chain's CDR3 is CASSPNKGNRGYTF. In DNA form, the CDR3 reads TGTGCCAGCAGCCCAAATAAGGGGAATCGAGGCTACACCTTC.

This clonotype was seen a handful of times. This chain uses TRBV7-2 with TRBJ1-1; maybe TRBD1 (5 bases). V lost 5 bases and J lost 0, with 13 bases in between. This CDR3 comprises 15 residues. Per germline, CDR1 SGHTA and CDR2 FQGNSA. The CDR3 here is CASSPDGTVNTEAFF. In DNA, the CDR3 is TGTGCCAGCAGCCCCGACGGGACGGTGAACACTGAAGCTTTCTTT.

This clonotype was counted many times. The V call is TRBV7-2, the J call TRBJ2-5; a weak D match, TRBD2 (6 bases). Per the germline V gene, CDR1 is SGHTA and CDR2 is FQGNSA. CDR3 size: 14 residues. The germline V and J ends were trimmed by 3 bases and 0 bases, with 8 bases remaining between them. CDR3 nucleotide sequence: TGTGCCAGCAGCTTGGCGGGGAACCAAGAGACCCAGTACTTC. Its protein product is CASSLAGNQETQYF.

The V call is TRBV12-3 or TRBV12-4, the J call TRBJ1-2; D may be TRBD1 (6 bases). V gave up 2 bases and J gave up 10 bases, with 14 bases separating them. CDR3 length equals 13 residues. In DNA form, the CDR3 reads TGTGCCAGCAGTTTAAGTTCGGGGGCTATCTACACCTTC. Translation: CASSLSSGAIYTF.